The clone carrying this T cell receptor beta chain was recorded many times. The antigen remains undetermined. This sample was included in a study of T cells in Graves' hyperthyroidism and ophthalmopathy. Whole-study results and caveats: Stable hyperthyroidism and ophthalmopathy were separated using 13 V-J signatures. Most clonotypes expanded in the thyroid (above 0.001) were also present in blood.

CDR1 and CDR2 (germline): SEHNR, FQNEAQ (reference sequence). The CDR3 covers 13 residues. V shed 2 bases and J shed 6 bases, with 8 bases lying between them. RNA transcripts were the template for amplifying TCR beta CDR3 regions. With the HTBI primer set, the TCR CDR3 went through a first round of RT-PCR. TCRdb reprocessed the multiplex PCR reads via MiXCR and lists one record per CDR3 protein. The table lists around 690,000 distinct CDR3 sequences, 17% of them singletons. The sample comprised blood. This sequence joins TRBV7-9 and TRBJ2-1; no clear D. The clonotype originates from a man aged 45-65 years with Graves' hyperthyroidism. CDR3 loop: CASSLRPLNEQFF. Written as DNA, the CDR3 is TGTGCCAGCAGCTTAAGGCCCCTCAATGAGCAGTTCTTC. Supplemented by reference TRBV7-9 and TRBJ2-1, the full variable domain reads DTGVSQNPRHKITKRGQNVTFRCDPISEHNRLYWYRQTLGQGPEFLTYFQNEAQLEKSRLLSDRFSAERPKGSFSTLEIQRTEQGDSAMYLCASSLRPLNEQFFGPGTRLTVL.